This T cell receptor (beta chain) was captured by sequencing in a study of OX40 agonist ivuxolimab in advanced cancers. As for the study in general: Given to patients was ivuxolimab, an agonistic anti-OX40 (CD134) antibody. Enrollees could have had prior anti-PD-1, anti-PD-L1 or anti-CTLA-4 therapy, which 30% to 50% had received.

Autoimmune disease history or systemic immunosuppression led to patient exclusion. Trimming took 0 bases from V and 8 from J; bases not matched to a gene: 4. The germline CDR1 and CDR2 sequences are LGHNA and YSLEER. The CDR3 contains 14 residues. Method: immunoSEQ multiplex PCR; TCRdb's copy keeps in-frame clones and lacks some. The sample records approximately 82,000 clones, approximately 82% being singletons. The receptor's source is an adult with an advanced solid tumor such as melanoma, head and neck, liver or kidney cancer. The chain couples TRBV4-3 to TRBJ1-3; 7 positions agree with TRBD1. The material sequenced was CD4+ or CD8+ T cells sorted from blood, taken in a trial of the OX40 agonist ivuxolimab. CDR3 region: CASSQDTRGYTIYF. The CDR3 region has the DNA TGCGCCAGCAGCCAAGATACCAGGGGGTACACCATATATTTT.